This TCR beta chain emerged from a study of blood T cells in healthy people across ages. Broader study findings: Versus aged donors, long-lived donors had higher diversity and more naive CD4+ cells.

Then a second PCR, running about 6 to 11 cycles, was carried out with a sample-barcoded 5' primer and a J-beta primer mix. TCRdb re-called the 5' RACE reads through MiXCR, storing one row per CDR3 protein. Among around 1.5 million distinct CDR3 sequences, around 35% were seen once, and the ten largest hold around 11%. This clonotype was observed a few times. The antigen remains undetermined. Every sample gave at least 5.5 micrograms of total RNA when it was extracted. Trimming pared 0 bases from V and 4 bases from J, leaving 18 bases between. The CDR3 consists of 17 residues. The sample was blood. This chain connects TRBV12-3 or TRBV12-4 to TRBJ2-5; D is possibly TRBD2 (6 bases). The sequence came from a woman aged 25 to 39 in good health. The CDR3 DNA sequence: TGTGCCAGCAGTTTAGCGCGGGGTCAGGGCCTTGGAGAGACCCAGTACTTC. It specifies CASSLARGQGLGETQYF.